This T cell receptor (beta chain) was recorded in a study of Graves' ophthalmopathy and Graves' hyperthyroidism. This clonotype was counted between two and nine times. Trimming stripped 6 bases from V and 1 base from J, with 16 bases between. The germline V gene encodes CDR1 DFQATT and CDR2 SNEGSKA (reference sequence). The CDR3 consists of 14 residues. The sequenced template was RNA, covering the TCR beta CDR3 region. Following a first-round RT-PCR that used HTBI primers, a second-round multiplex PCR was carried out. TCRdb re-analysed the multiplex PCR reads in MiXCR, keeping a single row per CDR3 protein. Of 660,000 or so distinct CDR3 sequences listed, approximately 39% were seen once; the top ten hold roughly 3.5%.

Specimen: peripheral blood. This receptor was taken from an adult man with Graves' ophthalmopathy. This sequence joins TRBV20-1 and TRBJ2-7, with D unclear. The CDR3: CSAKEPGRSYEQYF. DNA for the CDR3: TGCAGTGCAAAAGAACCGGGCCGATCCTACGAGCAGTACTTC.